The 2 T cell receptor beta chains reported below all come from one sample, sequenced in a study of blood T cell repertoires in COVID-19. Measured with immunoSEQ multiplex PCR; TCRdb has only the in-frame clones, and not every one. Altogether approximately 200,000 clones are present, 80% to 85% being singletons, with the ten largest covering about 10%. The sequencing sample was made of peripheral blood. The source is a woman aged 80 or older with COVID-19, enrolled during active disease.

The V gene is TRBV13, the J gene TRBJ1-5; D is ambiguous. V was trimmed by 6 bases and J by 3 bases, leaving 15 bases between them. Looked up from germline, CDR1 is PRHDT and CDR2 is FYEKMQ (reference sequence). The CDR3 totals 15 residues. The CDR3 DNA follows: TGTGCCAGCAGTCCTAAGTTGAGGGACAATCAGCCCCAGCATTTT. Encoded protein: CASSPKLRDNQPQHF.

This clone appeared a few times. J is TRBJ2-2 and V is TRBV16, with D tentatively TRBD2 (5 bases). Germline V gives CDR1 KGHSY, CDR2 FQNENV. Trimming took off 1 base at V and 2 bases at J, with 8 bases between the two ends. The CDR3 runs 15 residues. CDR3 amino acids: CASSQWSGNTGELFF. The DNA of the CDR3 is TGTGCCAGCAGCCAATGGAGCGGTAACACCGGGGAGCTGTTTTTT.